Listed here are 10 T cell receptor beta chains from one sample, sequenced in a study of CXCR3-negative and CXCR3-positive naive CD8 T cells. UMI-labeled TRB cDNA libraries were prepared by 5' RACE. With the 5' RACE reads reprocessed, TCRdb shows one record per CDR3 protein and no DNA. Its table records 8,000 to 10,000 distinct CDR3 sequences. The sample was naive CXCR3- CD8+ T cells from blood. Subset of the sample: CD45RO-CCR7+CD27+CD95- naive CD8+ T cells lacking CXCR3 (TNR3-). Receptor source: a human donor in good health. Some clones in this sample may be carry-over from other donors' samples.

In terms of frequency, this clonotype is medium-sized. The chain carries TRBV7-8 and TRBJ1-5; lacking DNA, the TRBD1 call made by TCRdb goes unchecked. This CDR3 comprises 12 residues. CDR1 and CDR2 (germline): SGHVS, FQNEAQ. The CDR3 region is CASSAGDRPQHF.

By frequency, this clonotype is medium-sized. CDR3 in amino acids: CASSRHWGSNTEAFF. This rearrangement joins TRBV28 to TRBJ1-1; TCRdb picks TRBD1, but there is no DNA to check that call. This CDR3 has 15 amino acids. Germline assignment: CDR1 MDHEN and CDR2 SYDVKM.

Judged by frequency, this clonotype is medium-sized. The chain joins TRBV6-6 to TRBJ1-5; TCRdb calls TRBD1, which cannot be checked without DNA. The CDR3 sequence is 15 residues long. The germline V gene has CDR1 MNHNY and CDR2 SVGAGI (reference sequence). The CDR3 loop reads CASSYSRQGDQPQHF.

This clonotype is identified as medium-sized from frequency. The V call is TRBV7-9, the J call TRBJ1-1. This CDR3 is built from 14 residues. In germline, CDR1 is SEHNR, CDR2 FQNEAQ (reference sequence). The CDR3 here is CASSLSGPTLMPFF.

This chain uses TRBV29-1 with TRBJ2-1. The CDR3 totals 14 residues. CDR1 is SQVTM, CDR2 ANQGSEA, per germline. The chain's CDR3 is CSVEASSDHNEQFF.

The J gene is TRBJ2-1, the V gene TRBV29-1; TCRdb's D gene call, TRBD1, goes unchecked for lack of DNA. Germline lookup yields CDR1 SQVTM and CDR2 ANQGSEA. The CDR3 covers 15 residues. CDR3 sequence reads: CSVPGGTGSYNEQFF.

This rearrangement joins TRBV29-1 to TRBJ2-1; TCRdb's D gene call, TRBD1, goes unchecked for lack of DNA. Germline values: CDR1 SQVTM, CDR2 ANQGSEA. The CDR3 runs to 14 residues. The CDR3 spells CSVEKLDRANEQFF.

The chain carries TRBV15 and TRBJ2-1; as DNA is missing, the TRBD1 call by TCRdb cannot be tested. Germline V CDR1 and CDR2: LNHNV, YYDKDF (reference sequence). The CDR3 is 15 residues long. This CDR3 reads CATSREMSSRGEQFF.

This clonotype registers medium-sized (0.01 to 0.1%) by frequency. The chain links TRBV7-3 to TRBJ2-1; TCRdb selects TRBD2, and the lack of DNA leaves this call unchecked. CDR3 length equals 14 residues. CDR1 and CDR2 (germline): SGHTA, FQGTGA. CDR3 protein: CASSFDRGGNEQFF.

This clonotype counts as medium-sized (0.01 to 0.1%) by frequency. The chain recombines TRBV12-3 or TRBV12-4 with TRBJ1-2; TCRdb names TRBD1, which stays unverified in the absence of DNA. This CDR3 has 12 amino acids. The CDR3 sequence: CASMGDFYGYTF.